The T cell receptor beta chain under discussion was sequenced for a study of CD8 T cells in ankylosing spondylitis. Study-wide results and caveats: Relatively rare in peripheral blood, disease-linked clones were also CD8+. As reported, disease-linked clones showed significant enrichment in matched ankylosing spondylitis synovial fluid.

The CDR3 covers 18 residues. The trim removed 6 bases at V and 1 base at J, leaving 19 bases unmatched. Germline loops: CDR1 DFQATT, CDR2 SNEGSKA (reference sequence). The TCR beta libraries were generated through quantitative 5'-RACE incorporating molecular barcodes. One entry per CDR3 protein results from TCRdb running MiXCR on the 5' RACE reads. The data contain over 100,000 distinct CDR3 sequences, about an eighth of them singletons. This clonotype appeared many times. Its antigen is unidentified. Sequencing was carried out using blood, either unsorted or a sorted T cell fraction (not recorded which). This sequence originates from a female donor with ankylosing spondylitis or in good health (not recorded which). The chain joins TRBV20-1 to TRBJ2-7; 9 positions agree with TRBD1. The CDR3 loop is CSALPGQGRGMGSYEQYF. Written as DNA, the CDR3 is TGCAGTGCACTGCCGGGACAGGGACGCGGGATGGGGTCCTACGAGCAGTACTTC.